This TCR beta chain was recorded in a study of T-cell memory formation after mild COVID-19. Background on the study: TCR clusters were largely donor specific.

Concerning this clonotype: The target antigen is unknown.

Overall study results and limits: Clones that shrank (day 15 to 85) were balanced CD4/CD8, whereas later expanders leaned CD4+. Unconfirmed was the SARS-CoV-2 specificity of second-wave clones that peaked on day 37. Mainly CM and EM harbored the contracting CD4+ clones; mainly EMRA harbored the CD8+ ones.

This CDR3 has 17 amino acids. Germline V gene data show CDR1 as SGHTA and CDR2 as FQGNSA. V was cut by 5 bases and J by 0 bases, with 19 bases left in between. TCRdb ran MiXCR on the 5' RACE reads and lists one entry per CDR3 protein. The sample records over 500,000 distinct CDR3 sequences, around a sixth being singletons. The TCR comes from an adult woman who had mild COVID-19 (a few samples of this study predate the infection). Cell type and time point are not known. Sequencing was done on a sample of PBMCs or a T cell subset sorted from them (not recorded which). The gene calls are TRBV7-2 and TRBJ1-1, with a weak D call TRBD1 (5 bases). The CDR3 here is CASSRTGVSKMNTEAFF. The CDR3, as DNA: TGTGCCAGCAGCCGGACGGGGGTCTCAAAGATGAACACTGAAGCTTTCTTT.